This entry features one T cell receptor beta chain sequence. The sample is drawn from a study of cytomegalovirus exposure and HLA in healthy donors. The overall study: Some 90 million unique TCRs from HLA-typed donors were held in an early data release.

The PCR made use of 60 Vbeta and 13 Jbeta primers. Per the study methods: Roughly 80 million unique TCR beta chains, roughly 11 million shared, were counted in a later analysis. Produced via immunoSEQ multiplex PCR; TCRdb's table is partial and in-frame only. The D gene and trimming were derived from the DNA, and the V and J assignments and clone size from that table. Of 110,000 or so clones listed, 67% are singletons. Healthy people donating bone marrow made up the donors. The donors, nominally healthy at sampling, likely had unrecorded immune exposures. The germline CDR1 and CDR2 sequences are KGHSH and LQKENI. V was pared by 4 bases and J by 6 bases, with 8 bases of the junction left unmatched. The CDR3 has 15 residues.

The clonotype originates from a man aged 18 to 29 in good health and CMV-seropositive. Material: PBMCs. The chain uses TRBV18 and TRBJ1-5; TRBD1 aligns across 8 bases. In DNA, the CDR3 is TGTGCCAGCTCACTTGGACAGGGTCAAGGTCAGCCCCAGCATTTT. This sequence encodes CASSLGQGQGQPQHF.